This paragraph covers one T cell receptor (beta chain) sequence. The data stem from a study of blood T cell repertoires in COVID-19. Study summary: The United States, Italy and Spain were the sources of the acute and convalescent COVID-19 samples. The analysed material was cDNA or gDNA that came from T cells, B-cell-depleted T cells, or PBMCs.

Recruited during active infection, patients (from Seattle) were subsequently followed longitudinally. The CDR3 loop spans 11 amino acids. Germline CDR1 is MDHEN and CDR2 is SYDVKM. The V end was cut by 10 bases, the J end by 8 bases, with 14 bases between. The data were produced by immunoSEQ multiplex PCR, yet TCRdb's version contains in-frame clones alone and is incomplete. The data show roughly 160,000 clones, about 88% seen once. The sequence was obtained from an elderly woman with COVID-19, enrolled during active disease. V gene TRBV28 combines with J gene TRBJ1-2; no clear D gene. Sequencing input: peripheral blood. The CDR3 protein is CATRRLEGYTF. The CDR3 DNA reads TGTGCCACACGCAGACTAGAAGGCTACACCTTC.